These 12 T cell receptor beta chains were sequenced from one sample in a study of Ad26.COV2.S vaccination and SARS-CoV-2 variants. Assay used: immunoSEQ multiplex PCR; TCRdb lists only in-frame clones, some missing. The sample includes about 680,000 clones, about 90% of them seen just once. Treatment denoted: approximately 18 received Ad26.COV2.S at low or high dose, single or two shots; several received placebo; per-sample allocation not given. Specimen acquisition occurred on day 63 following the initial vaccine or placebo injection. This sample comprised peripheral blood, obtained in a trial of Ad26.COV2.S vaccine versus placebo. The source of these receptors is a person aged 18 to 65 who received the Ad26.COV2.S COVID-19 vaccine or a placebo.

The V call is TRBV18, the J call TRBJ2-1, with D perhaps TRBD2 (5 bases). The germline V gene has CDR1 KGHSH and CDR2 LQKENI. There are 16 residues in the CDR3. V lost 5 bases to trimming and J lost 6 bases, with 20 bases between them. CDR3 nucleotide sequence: TGTGCCAGCTCAGTAAATGAGGGCCGGGCTAGCAATGAGCAGTTCTTC. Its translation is CASSVNEGRASNEQFF.

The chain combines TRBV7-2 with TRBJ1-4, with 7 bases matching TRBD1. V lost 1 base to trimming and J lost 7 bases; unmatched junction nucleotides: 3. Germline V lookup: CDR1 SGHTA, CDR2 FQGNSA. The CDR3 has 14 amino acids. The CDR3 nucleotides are TGTGCCAGCAGCTTAGTAGGGGGCGGTGAAAAACTGTTTTTT. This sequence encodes CASSLVGGGEKLFF. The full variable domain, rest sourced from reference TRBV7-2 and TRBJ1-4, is GAGVSQSPSNKVTEKGKDVELRCDPISGHTALYWYRQSLGQGLEFLIYFQGNSAPDKSGLPSDRFSAERTGGSVSTLTIQRTQQEDSAVYLCASSLVGGGEKLFFGSGTQLSVL.

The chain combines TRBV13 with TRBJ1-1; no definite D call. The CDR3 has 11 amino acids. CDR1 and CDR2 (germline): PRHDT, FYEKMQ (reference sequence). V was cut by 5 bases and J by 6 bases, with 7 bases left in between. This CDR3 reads CASSPDPEAFF. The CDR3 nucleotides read TGTGCCAGCAGCCCGGACCCTGAAGCTTTCTTT.

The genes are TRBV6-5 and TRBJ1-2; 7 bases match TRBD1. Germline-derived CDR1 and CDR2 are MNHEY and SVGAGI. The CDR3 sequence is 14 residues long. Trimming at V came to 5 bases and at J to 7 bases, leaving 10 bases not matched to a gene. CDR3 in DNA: TGTGCCAGCAGTACCGGGACAGTTGGGGCTGGCTACACCTTC. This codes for CASSTGTVGAGYTF.

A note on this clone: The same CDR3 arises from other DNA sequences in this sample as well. The chain's CDR3 is CASSLDRNQPQHF. Written as DNA, the CDR3 is TGTGCCAGCAGTTTGGACCGGAATCAGCCCCAGCATTTT. The chain is built from TRBV6-5 and TRBJ1-5; D call uncertain. V was trimmed by 4 bases and J by 4 bases, leaving 8 bases between them. The CDR3 is 13 residues long. The germline gives CDR1 MNHEY, CDR2 SVGAGI.

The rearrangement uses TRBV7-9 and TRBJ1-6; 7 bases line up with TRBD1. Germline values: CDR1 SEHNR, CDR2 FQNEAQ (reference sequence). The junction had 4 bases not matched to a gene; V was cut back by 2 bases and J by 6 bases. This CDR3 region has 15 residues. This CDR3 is CASSLLGGSNSPLHF. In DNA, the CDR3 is TGTGCCAGCAGCTTATTAGGGGGCTCTAATTCACCCCTCCACTTT.

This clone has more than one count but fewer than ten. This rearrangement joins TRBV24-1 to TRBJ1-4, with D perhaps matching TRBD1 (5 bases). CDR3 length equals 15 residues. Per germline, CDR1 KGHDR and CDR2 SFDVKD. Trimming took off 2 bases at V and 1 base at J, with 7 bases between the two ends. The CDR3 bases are TGTGCCACCAGTGATTGGGACGGAACTAATGAAAAACTGTTTTTT. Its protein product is CATSDWDGTNEKLFF.

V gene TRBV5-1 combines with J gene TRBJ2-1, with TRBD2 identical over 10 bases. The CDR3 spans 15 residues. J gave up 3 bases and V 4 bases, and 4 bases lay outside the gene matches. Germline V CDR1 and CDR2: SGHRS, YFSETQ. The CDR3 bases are TGCGCCAGCAGCCTCGGGACTAGCGACTACAATGAGCAGTTCTTC. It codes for CASSLGTSDYNEQFF.

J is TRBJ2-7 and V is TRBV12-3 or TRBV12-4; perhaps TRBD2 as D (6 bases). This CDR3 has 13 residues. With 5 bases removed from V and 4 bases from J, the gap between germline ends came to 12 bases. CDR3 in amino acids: CASSQREFYEQYF. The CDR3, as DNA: TGTGCCAGCAGTCAACGGGAGTTTTACGAGCAGTACTTC.

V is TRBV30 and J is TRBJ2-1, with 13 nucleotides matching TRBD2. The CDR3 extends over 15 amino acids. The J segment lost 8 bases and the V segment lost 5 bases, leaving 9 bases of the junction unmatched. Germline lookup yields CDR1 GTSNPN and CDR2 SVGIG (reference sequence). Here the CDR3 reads CAWSGLAGVMHEQFF. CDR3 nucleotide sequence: TGTGCCTGGTCTGGACTAGCGGGAGTAATGCATGAGCAGTTCTTC.

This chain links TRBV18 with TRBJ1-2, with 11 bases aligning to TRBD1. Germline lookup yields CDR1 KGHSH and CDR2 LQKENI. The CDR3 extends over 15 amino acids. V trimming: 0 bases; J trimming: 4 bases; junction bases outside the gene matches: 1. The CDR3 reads CASSPPGQGAYGYTF. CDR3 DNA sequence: TGTGCCAGCTCACCACCCGGACAGGGGGCCTATGGCTACACCTTC.

The chain's CDR3 is CASSYPEVNTEAFF. CDR3 nucleotide sequence: TGTGCCAGCAGTTACCCAGAGGTGAACACTGAAGCTTTCTTT. V gene TRBV6-9 combines with J gene TRBJ1-1; D gene unclear. Looked up from germline, CDR1 is MNHGY and CDR2 is SVAAGI. The V and J ends lost 3 bases and 0 bases respectively, with 8 bases between them. This CDR3 is built from 14 residues.